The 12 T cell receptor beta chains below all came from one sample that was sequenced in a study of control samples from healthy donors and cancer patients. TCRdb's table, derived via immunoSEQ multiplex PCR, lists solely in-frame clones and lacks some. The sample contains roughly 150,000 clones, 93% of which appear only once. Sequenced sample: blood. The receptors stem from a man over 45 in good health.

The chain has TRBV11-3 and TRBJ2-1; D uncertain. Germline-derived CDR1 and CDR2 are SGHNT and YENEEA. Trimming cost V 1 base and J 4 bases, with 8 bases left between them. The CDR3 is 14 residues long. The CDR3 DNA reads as TGTGCCAGCAGCTTAGCGGGTGGATACAATGAGCAGTTCTTC. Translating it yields CASSLAGGYNEQFF.

The chain's CDR3 is CASSRLAVEQETQYF. The CDR3 nucleotides read TGTGCCAGCAGCCGACTAGCGGTAGAGCAAGAGACCCAGTACTTC. The chain carries TRBV9 and TRBJ2-5; 9 nucleotides line up with TRBD2. The V segment lost 4 bases and the J segment 2 bases; nucleotides outside the gene matches: 6. The V gene's germline CDR1 is SGDLS and CDR2 YYNGEE. The CDR3 covers 15 residues.

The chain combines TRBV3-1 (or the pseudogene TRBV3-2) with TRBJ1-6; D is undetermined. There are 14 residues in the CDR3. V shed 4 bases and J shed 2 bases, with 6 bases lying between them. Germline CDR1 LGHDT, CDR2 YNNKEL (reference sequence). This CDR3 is CASSRGTYNSPLHF. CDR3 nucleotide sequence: TGTGCCAGCAGCCGAGGGACCTATAATTCACCCCTCCACTTT.

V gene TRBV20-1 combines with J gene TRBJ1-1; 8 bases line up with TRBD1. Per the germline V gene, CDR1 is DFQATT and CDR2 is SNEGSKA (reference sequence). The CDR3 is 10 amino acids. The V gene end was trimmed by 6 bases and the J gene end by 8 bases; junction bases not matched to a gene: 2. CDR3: CSARDREAFF. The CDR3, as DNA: TGCAGTGCGCGGGACAGGGAAGCTTTCTTT.

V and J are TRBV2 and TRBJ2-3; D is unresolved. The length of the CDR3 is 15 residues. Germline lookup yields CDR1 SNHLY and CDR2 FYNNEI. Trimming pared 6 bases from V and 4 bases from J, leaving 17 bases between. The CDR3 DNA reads TGTGCCAGCAGCGCCTTGAAGGGCGCATCAGATACGCAGTATTTT. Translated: CASSALKGASDTQYF.

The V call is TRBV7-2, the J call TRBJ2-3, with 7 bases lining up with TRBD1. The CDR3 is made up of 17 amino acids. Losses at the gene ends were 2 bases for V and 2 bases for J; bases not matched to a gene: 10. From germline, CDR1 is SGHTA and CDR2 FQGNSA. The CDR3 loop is CASSLRKTGSFTDTQYF. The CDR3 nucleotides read TGTGCCAGCAGCTTACGAAAGACAGGGTCTTTCACAGATACGCAGTATTTT.

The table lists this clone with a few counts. The CDR3 here is CASSEAPLGRGQFF. The DNA for the CDR3 is TGTGCCAGCAGTGAAGCCCCTTTGGGCCGGGGGCAGTTCTTC. The J gene is TRBJ2-1, the V gene TRBV6-1, with D tentatively TRBD2 (5 bases). The CDR3 runs 14 residues. In germline, CDR1 is MNHNS, CDR2 SASEGT. Trimming cost V 0 bases and J 12 bases, with 15 bases left between them.

CDR3 region: CASSLAARTDTQYF. As DNA, the CDR3 is TGTGCCAGCAGCCTAGCGGCCCGAACAGATACGCAGTATTTT. The gene calls are TRBV11-2 and TRBJ2-3; 7 positions agree with TRBD2. The CDR3 extends over 14 amino acids. The V and J ends lost 5 bases and 3 bases, in that order; junction bases with no gene match: 5. Germline loops: CDR1 SGHAT, CDR2 FQNNGV.

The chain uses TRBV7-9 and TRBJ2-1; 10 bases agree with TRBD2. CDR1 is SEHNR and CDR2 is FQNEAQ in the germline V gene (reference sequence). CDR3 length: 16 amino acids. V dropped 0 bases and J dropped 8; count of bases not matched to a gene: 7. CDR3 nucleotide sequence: TGTGCCAGCAGCTTAGCGATATCTAGCGGGAGCTATGAGCAGTTCTTC. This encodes CASSLAISSGSYEQFF.

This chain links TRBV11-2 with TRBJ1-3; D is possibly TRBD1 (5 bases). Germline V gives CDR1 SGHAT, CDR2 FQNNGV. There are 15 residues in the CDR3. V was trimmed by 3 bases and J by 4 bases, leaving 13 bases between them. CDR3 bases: TGTGCCAGCAGCTTGGCAGGGTCGAGAGGAAACACCATATATTTT. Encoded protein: CASSLAGSRGNTIYF.

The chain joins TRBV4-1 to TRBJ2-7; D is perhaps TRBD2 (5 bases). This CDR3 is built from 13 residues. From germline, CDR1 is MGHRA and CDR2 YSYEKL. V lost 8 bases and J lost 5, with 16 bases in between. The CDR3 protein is CASATQNGNEQYF. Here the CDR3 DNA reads TGCGCCAGCGCCACCCAAAACGGGAACGAGCAGTACTTC.

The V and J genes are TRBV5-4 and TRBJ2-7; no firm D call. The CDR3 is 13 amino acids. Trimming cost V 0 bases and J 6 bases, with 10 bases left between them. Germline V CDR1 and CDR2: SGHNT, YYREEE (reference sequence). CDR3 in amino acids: CASSLDPRGEQYF. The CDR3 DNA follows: TGTGCCAGCAGCTTGGACCCTCGAGGCGAGCAGTACTTC.